A selection of T cell receptor beta chains follows, all from one sample in a study of cytomegalovirus exposure and HLA in healthy donors. Using immunoSEQ multiplex PCR, the repertoire was profiled, and TCRdb retains in-frame clones only, with some absent. The top ten clones hold more than 1.5% of a sample with more than 85,000 clones, approximately 83% of them seen once. Input material: PBMCs. The receptors derive from a man aged 40-55 years in good health and CMV-seronegative. Both conserved end residues are part of each CDR3. A D gene is named only where the DNA matches it firmly. Only part of the rows carry a size: once, few, many, or a class if the clone is expanded.

D: TRBD1
J: TRBJ2-7
size: .
V: TRBV29-1
DNA: TGCAGCGTTGGAGGGACAGGGGGCTCCTACGAGCAGTACTTC
CDR3: CSVGGTGGSYEQYF

D: TRBD1
J: TRBJ1-1
size: once
V: TRBV27
DNA: TGTGCCAGCAGTATCAGGGGGCGTACTGAAGCTTTCTTT
CDR3: CASSIRGRTEAFF

D: .
J: TRBJ1-5
size: .
V: TRBV5-1
DNA: TGCGCCAGCAGCTTGGTAGGGGGAAGCAATCAGCCCCAGCATTTT
CDR3: CASSLVGGSNQPQHF

D: TRBD1
J: TRBJ2-2
size: .
V: TRBV10-3
DNA: TGTGCCATTAACCCGGGACAGGGACTGACCGGGGAGCTGTTTTTT
CDR3: CAINPGQGLTGELFF

D: TRBD1
J: TRBJ1-4
size: .
V: TRBV27
DNA: TGTGCCAGCGGGCGGGACAGGGGTAATGAAAAACTGTTTTTT
CDR3: CASGRDRGNEKLFF

D: .
J: TRBJ1-2
size: few
V: TRBV10-3
DNA: TGTGCCATCAAAGAAACCTATTCCCCCTATGGCTACACCTTC
CDR3: CAIKETYSPYGYTF

D: TRBD1
J: TRBJ1-2
size: .
V: TRBV5-4
DNA: TGTGCCAGCAGCTTGTCCCAGGGGGTGTGGGATATTGATGGCTACACCTTC
CDR3: CASSLSQGVWDIDGYTF

D: TRBD2
J: TRBJ2-1
size: .
V: TRBV5-6
DNA: TGTGCCAGCAGCTTTGGATCCGGGGGGGGCGATCAGGAGCAGTTCTTC
CDR3: CASSFGSGGGDQEQFF

D: TRBD1
J: TRBJ2-2
size: .
V: TRBV25-1
DNA: TGTGCCAGCGGGACAGGGTCAACGGCCGGGGAGCTGTTTTTT
CDR3: CASGTGSTAGELFF

D: TRBD1
J: TRBJ1-4
size: .
V: TRBV30
DNA: TGTGCCTGGGGGAGCCGGACAGGTCTGAATGAAAAACTGTTTTTT
CDR3: CAWGSRTGLNEKLFF

D: .
J: TRBJ1-2
size: .
V: TRBV29-1
DNA: TGCAGCGCCCGGGAGAGAAGTGGCGGCTACACCTTC
CDR3: CSARERSGGYTF

D: .
J: TRBJ2-1
size: .
V: TRBV4-2
DNA: TGTGCCAGCAGCCCGGGACTCGGAGGAGATGAGCAGTTCTTC
CDR3: CASSPGLGGDEQFF

D: .
J: TRBJ1-1
size: .
V: TRBV29-1
DNA: TGCAGCGTTGAGGCAAACACTGAAGCTTTCTTT
CDR3: CSVEANTEAFF